A selection of T cell receptor beta chains follows, all from one sample in a study of OX40 agonist ivuxolimab in advanced cancers. Assay: immunoSEQ multiplex PCR; the TCRdb copy retains only in-frame clones and omits some. The data contain more than 20,000 clones, approximately 86% of them seen just once; the ten biggest clones take up around a quarter. The specimen comprised CD4+ or CD8+ T cells sorted from blood, sampled in a trial of the OX40 agonist ivuxolimab. These TCRs come from an adult with an advanced solid tumor such as melanoma, head and neck, liver or kidney cancer. CDR3s include the opening cysteine and the closing phenylalanine or tryptophan. D genes are given only for firm matches. Where a row states a size, it is once, few, many or the class of an expanded clone; other rows omit it.

>TRBV7-9|TRBJ2-3|.|.
CASSLGVVPPTDTQYF
TGTGCCAGCAGCCTGGGTGTAGTCCCCCCCACAGATACGCAGTATTTT
>TRBV6-6|TRBJ2-2|.|.
CASSYSAGGTGELFF
TGTGCCAGCAGTTACTCGGCGGGCGGAACCGGGGAGCTGTTTTTT
>TRBV4-3|TRBJ2-7|TRBD2|.
CASSQTSGLSYEQYF
TGCGCCAGCAGCCAAACTAGCGGACTCTCCTACGAGCAGTACTTC
>TRBV13|TRBJ2-1|TRBD2|.
CASSLVAGGYNEQFF
TGTGCCAGCAGCTTGGTAGCGGGAGGGTACAATGAGCAGTTCTTC
>TRBV13|TRBJ1-3|.|.
CASSSASSSGNTIYF
TGTGCCAGCAGTTCAGCCAGCAGCTCTGGAAACACCATATATTTT
>TRBV19|TRBJ1-1|.|.
CASVTNTEAFF
TGTGCCAGTGTAACGAACACTGAAGCTTTCTTT
>TRBV5-6|TRBJ1-2|.|.
CASSLEEAAFRGGYTF
TGTGCCAGCAGCTTGGAGGAGGCAGCCTTTCGGGGTGGCTACACCTTC
>TRBV11-3|TRBJ2-3|.|.
CASSSRIQTTDTQYF
TGTGCCAGCAGCTCCCGGATACAAACAACAGATACGCAGTATTTT
>TRBV5-6|TRBJ2-4|.|once
CASSSGLAKNIQYF
TGTGCCAGCAGTTCAGGATTAGCCAAAAACATTCAGTACTTC
>TRBV7-6|TRBJ2-6|.|.
CASSTNLSPGANVLTF
TGTGCCAGCAGCACCAATCTTTCCCCTGGGGCCAACGTCCTGACTTTC
>TRBV11-2|TRBJ2-3|.|.
CASTRGTDTQYF
TGTGCCAGCACAAGAGGGACAGATACGCAGTATTTT
>TRBV5-4|TRBJ1-1|.|.
CASNLRGESTEAFF
TGTGCCAGCAATTTGAGGGGAGAGAGCACTGAAGCTTTCTTT
>TRBV5-4|TRBJ1-2|.|once
CASSFGDQGSGYTF
TGTGCCAGCAGCTTCGGTGATCAGGGAAGTGGCTACACCTTC
>TRBV5-4|TRBJ2-7|.|.
CASSFGISYEQYF
TGTGCCAGCAGCTTTGGCATATCTTACGAGCAGTACTTC
>TRBV2|TRBJ1-6|.|.
CASSDAATLSYNSPLHF
TGTGCCAGCAGTGACGCAGCTACCCTCTCCTATAATTCACCCCTCCACTTT
>TRBV5-1|TRBJ2-7|.|.
CASSLWVVDEQYF
TGCGCCAGCAGCTTGTGGGTGGTGGACGAGCAGTACTTC
>TRBV7-6|TRBJ2-7|.|.
CASSPGVGGSYEQYF
TGTGCCAGCAGCCCCGGGGTGGGGGGCTCCTACGAGCAGTACTTC
>TRBV27|TRBJ2-7|.|.
CASSLGVPYEQYF
TGTGCCAGCAGTTTAGGGGTACCCTACGAGCAGTACTTC
>TRBV27|TRBJ1-2|TRBD1|.
CASTAGGEAGYTF
TGTGCCAGCACCGCAGGGGGCGAGGCTGGCTACACCTTC
>TRBV6-1|TRBJ1-5|.|.
CASSDPDYSNQPQHF
TGTGCCAGCAGTGACCCTGATTATAGCAATCAGCCCCAGCATTTT
>TRBV5-7|TRBJ1-1|TRBD1|.
CASSQGALYTEAFF
TGTGCCAGCAGCCAGGGGGCTTTGTACACTGAAGCTTTCTTT
>TRBV7-8|TRBJ2-3|.|.
CASSPTPGGADTQYF
TGTGCCAGCAGCCCTACCCCCGGGGGCGCGGATACGCAGTATTTT
>TRBV18|TRBJ1-2|.|.
CASSPSAGVGYGYTF
TGTGCCAGCTCACCATCGGCAGGGGTGGGCTATGGCTACACCTTC
>TRBV9|TRBJ1-5|.|.
CASIQQVSNQPQHF
TGTGCCAGCATCCAACAGGTTAGCAATCAGCCCCAGCATTTT
>TRBV15|TRBJ2-7|.|once
CATSRDRGGMVEQYF
TGTGCCACCAGCAGAGACAGGGGAGGTATGGTCGAGCAGTACTTC
>TRBV28|TRBJ1-1|.|.
CASRHLGLTEAFF
TGTGCCAGCCGCCACCTAGGGCTCACTGAAGCTTTCTTT
>TRBV25-1|TRBJ2-7|.|.
CASSAGTPYEQYF
TGTGCCAGCAGTGCCGGGACACCTTACGAGCAGTACTTC
>TRBV14|TRBJ2-1|.|.
CASSQSGLWNEQFF
TGTGCCAGCAGCCAATCGGGTCTTTGGAATGAGCAGTTCTTC
>TRBV4-2|TRBJ2-7|.|.
CASSINRRDEQYF
TGTGCCAGCAGCATAAACCGACGGGACGAGCAGTACTTC
>TRBV27|TRBJ2-5|TRBD2|once
CASSYGTSGQETQYF
TGTGCCAGCAGTTACGGGACTAGCGGCCAAGAGACCCAGTACTTC
>TRBV7-8|TRBJ2-3|.|.
CASSNRGTDTQYF
TGTGCCAGCAGCAACCGGGGCACAGATACGCAGTATTTT
>TRBV29-1|TRBJ2-1|TRBD1|.
CSGLGQSSYNEQFF
TGCAGCGGGCTGGGACAGAGCTCCTACAATGAGCAGTTCTTC
>TRBV11-2|TRBJ2-7|.|medium-sized
CASSLGSLYEQYF
TGTGCCAGCAGCTTAGGCTCCCTCTACGAGCAGTACTTC
>TRBV7-8|TRBJ2-5|.|.
CASSWGAGSQETQYF
TGTGCCAGCAGCTGGGGGGCGGGGTCTCAAGAGACCCAGTACTTC
>TRBV5-6|TRBJ2-7|.|.
CASSFSYRDSYEQYF
TGTGCCAGCAGCTTCAGCTACAGGGACTCCTACGAGCAGTACTTC
>TRBV27|TRBJ1-1|TRBD1|.
CASSFLDRAHTEAFF
TGTGCCAGCAGTTTCCTCGACAGGGCGCACACTGAAGCTTTCTTT
>TRBV19|TRBJ2-2|.|.
CASSNTGELFF
TGTGCCAGTAGTAACACCGGGGAGCTGTTTTTT
>TRBV14|TRBJ2-7|.|.
CASSARDAPYEQYF
TGTGCCAGCAGCGCAAGGGACGCGCCCTACGAGCAGTACTTC
>TRBV2|TRBJ2-3|.|once
CASSENPNADTQYF
TGTGCCAGCAGTGAAAACCCTAACGCAGATACGCAGTATTTT
>TRBV7-9|TRBJ2-7|.|.
CASSLQSYEQYF
TGTGCCAGCAGTTTACAGAGCTACGAGCAGTACTTC
>TRBV9|TRBJ2-2|.|.
CASSSSIWGQGTRRADTGELFF
TGTGCCAGCAGCAGTAGTATTTGGGGGCAGGGGACGCGGAGGGCAGACACCGGGGAGCTGTTTTTT
>TRBV7-9|TRBJ1-2|TRBD1|.
CASSLGAGTDYGYTF
TGTGCCAGCAGCTTAGGGGCCGGGACAGATTATGGCTACACCTTC
>TRBV5-1|TRBJ2-7|TRBD2|.
CASSLASGASYEQYF
TGCGCCAGCAGCCTGGCTAGCGGGGCCTCCTACGAGCAGTACTTC
>TRBV7-9|TRBJ1-2|.|.
CASSPGGAYGYTF
TGTGCCAGCAGCCCTGGAGGGGCCTATGGCTACACCTTC
>TRBV6-5|TRBJ1-2|.|.
CASSREGPNYGYTF
TGTGCCAGCAGTAGGGAGGGACCCAACTATGGCTACACCTTC
>TRBV5-4|TRBJ1-2|.|.
CASSFPGFPPYGYTF
TGTGCCAGCAGCTTTCCCGGGTTCCCTCCTTATGGCTACACCTTC
>TRBV4-1|TRBJ2-3|TRBD2|.
CASSQGPGGSTDTQYF
TGCGCCAGCAGCCAAGGTCCGGGGGGTAGCACAGATACGCAGTATTTT
>TRBV28|TRBJ2-3|TRBD2|.
CASSAASGYTDTQYF
TGTGCCAGCAGTGCCGCTAGCGGATACACAGATACGCAGTATTTT
>TRBV27|TRBJ1-2|.|.
CASSLTGEGYGYTF
TGTGCCAGCAGTCTGACAGGAGAGGGCTATGGCTACACCTTC
>TRBV30|TRBJ2-3|TRBD2|.
CAWSGWAGGSDTQYF
TGTGCCTGGAGTGGATGGGCGGGAGGGTCCGATACGCAGTATTTT
>TRBV11-2|TRBJ2-5|.|.
CASSLGLRLYQETQYF
TGTGCCAGCAGCTTAGGTCTCCGTTTGTACCAAGAGACCCAGTACTTC
>TRBV4-1|TRBJ2-7|.|.
CASSHLDQVYEQYF
TGCGCCAGCAGCCACCTCGACCAGGTCTACGAGCAGTACTTC
>TRBV7-9|TRBJ2-7|.|.
CASSGGSGLISYEQYF
TGTGCCAGCAGCGGGGGAAGCGGGCTAATCTCCTACGAGCAGTACTTC
>TRBV7-8|TRBJ2-7|.|many
CATETKVGQEGYEQYF
TGTGCCACCGAAACGAAAGTGGGCCAAGAGGGGTACGAGCAGTACTTC